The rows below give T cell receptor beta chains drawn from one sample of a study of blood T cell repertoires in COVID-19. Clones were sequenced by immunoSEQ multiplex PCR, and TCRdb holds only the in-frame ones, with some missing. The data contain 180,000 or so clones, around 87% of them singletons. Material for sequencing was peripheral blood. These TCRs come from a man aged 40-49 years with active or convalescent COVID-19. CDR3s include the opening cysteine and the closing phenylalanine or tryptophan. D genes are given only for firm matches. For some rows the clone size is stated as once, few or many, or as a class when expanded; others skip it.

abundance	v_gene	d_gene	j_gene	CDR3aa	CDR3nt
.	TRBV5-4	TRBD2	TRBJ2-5	CASSLRGGGKETQYF	TGTGCCAGCAGCTTGCGGGGGGGCGGGAAAGAGACCCAGTACTTC
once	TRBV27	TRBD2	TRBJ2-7	CASSSSGAAYEQYF	TGTGCCAGCAGTTCTAGCGGGGCCGCCTACGAGCAGTACTTC
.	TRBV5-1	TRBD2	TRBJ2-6	CASSLGEGTGANVLTF	TGCGCCAGCAGCCTGGGGGAGGGTACTGGGGCCAACGTCCTGACTTTC
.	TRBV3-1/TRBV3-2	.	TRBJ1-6	CASSQSAGYNSPLHF	TGTGCCAGCAGCCAATCTGCAGGATATAATTCACCCCTCCACTTT
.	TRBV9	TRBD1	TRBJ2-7	CASSAGQGAPQNEQYF	TGTGCCAGCAGCGCCGGACAGGGGGCGCCTCAGAACGAGCAGTACTTC
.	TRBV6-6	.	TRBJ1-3	CASSYGREGPGNTIYF	TGTGCCAGCAGTTATGGAAGGGAGGGCCCTGGAAACACCATATATTTT
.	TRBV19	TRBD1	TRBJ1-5	CASSITGGGNQPQHF	TGTGCCAGTAGTATAACAGGGGGAGGCAATCAGCCCCAGCATTTT
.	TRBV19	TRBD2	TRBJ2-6	CASSGLAAGANVLTF	TGTGCCAGTAGTGGACTAGCGGCTGGGGCCAACGTCCTGACTTTC
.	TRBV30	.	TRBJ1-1	CAWSGHRGVTEAFF	TGTGCCTGGAGTGGTCACCGGGGTGTGACTGAAGCTTTCTTT
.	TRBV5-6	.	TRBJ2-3	CASSFHRVGATDTQYF	TGTGCCAGCAGCTTCCACAGGGTAGGGGCCACAGATACGCAGTATTTT
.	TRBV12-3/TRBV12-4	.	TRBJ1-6	CASSLSSAPLHF	TGTGCCAGCAGTTTATCATCGGCACCCCTCCACTTT
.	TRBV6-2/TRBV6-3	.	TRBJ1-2	CASSYGRQGSMGYTF	TGTGCCAGCAGTTACGGTCGGCAGGGATCGATGGGCTACACCTTC
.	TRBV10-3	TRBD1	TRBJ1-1	CAISDPYNRGVEAFF	TGTGCCATCAGTGATCCATACAACAGGGGTGTTGAAGCTTTCTTT
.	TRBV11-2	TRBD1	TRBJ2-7	CASSSRPGGIFNEQYF	TGTGCCAGCAGCTCGAGGCCAGGGGGAATTTTCAACGAGCAGTACTTC
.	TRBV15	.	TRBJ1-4	CATSKGPGGTNEKLFF	TGTGCCACCAGCAAAGGTCCCGGGGGAACTAATGAAAAACTGTTTTTT
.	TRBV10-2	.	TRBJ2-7	CASSSGQGVGSYEQYF	TGCGCCAGCAGTTCGGGACAAGGGGTTGGGTCCTACGAGCAGTACTTC
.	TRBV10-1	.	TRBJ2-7	CASSGPPLYEQYF	TGCGCCAGCAGTGGGCCACCCCTCTACGAGCAGTACTTC
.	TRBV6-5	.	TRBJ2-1	CASSYLQDSSYNEQFF	TGTGCCAGCAGTTACCTACAGGACAGCTCCTACAATGAGCAGTTCTTC
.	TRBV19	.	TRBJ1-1	CASSISAGWDTEAFF	TGTGCCAGTAGTATAAGCGCTGGGTGGGACACTGAAGCTTTCTTT
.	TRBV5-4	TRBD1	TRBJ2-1	CASRPRDRTLYNEQFF	TGTGCCAGCAGACCAAGGGACAGAACGTTATACAATGAGCAGTTCTTC
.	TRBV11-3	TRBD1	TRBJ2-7	CASSLGQDYEQYF	TGTGCCAGCAGCTTGGGACAGGATTACGAGCAGTACTTC
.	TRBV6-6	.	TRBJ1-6	CASSLTGSYNSPLHF	TGTGCCAGCAGCCTAACAGGCTCCTATAATTCACCCCTCCACTTT
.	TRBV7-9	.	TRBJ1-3	CASSTGVRNTIYF	TGTGCCAGCAGTACTGGTGTGAGAAACACCATATATTTT
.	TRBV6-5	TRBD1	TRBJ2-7	CASNSPGQGIYEQYF	TGTGCCAGCAATAGCCCGGGACAGGGGATTTACGAGCAGTACTTC
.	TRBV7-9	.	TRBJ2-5	CASSLVSWDSVQETQYF	TGTGCCAGCAGCTTAGTGTCCTGGGACTCGGTCCAAGAGACCCAGTACTTC
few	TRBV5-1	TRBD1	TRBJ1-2	CASSVETGRGYTF	TGCGCCAGCAGCGTCGAGACAGGGAGAGGCTACACCTTC
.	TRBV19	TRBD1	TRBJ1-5	CASSRGGRAQHF	TGTGCCAGTAGTAGAGGGGGCAGAGCCCAGCATTTT
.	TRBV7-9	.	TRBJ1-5	CASSSPDSNQPQHF	TGTGCCAGCAGCTCCCCAGATAGCAATCAGCCCCAGCATTTT
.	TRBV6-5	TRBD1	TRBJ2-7	CATGRDRAYEQYF	TGTGCCACCGGACGGGACAGGGCCTACGAGCAGTACTTC
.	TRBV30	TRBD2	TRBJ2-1	CAWSVPISGGAYNEQFF	TGTGCCTGGAGTGTACCGATTAGCGGGGGGGCCTACAATGAGCAGTTCTTC
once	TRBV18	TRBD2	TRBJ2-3	CASSPGTRSTDTQYF	TGTGCCAGCTCACCAGGGACTAGGTCCACAGATACGCAGTATTTT
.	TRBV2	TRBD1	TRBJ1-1	CASRGTGDTEAFF	TGTGCCAGCCGCGGGACAGGGGACACTGAAGCTTTCTTT
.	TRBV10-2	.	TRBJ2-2	CATIQGNAGELFF	TGCGCCACCATACAGGGTAACGCCGGGGAGCTGTTTTTT
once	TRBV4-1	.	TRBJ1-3	CASSPDPGYGNTIYF	TGCGCCAGCAGCCCAGATCCGGGGTACGGAAACACCATATATTTT
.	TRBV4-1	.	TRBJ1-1	CASSQDLGAGEKAFF	TGCGCCAGCAGCCAAGATCTTGGGGCAGGCGAAAAAGCTTTCTTT
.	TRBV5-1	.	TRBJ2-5	CASSLGGPETQYF	TGCGCCAGCAGCTTGGGGGGGCCGGAGACCCAGTACTTC
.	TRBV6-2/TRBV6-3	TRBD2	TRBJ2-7	CASSLAGISYEQYF	TGTGCCAGCAGTTTAGCGGGGATCTCCTACGAGCAGTACTTC
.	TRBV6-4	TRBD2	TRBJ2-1	CASSVQRGGPNEQFF	TGTGCCAGCAGTGTCCAGCGGGGGGGCCCCAATGAGCAGTTCTTC
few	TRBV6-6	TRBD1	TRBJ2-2	CASSFHRGTGELFF	TGTGCCAGCAGTTTCCACAGGGGCACCGGGGAGCTGTTTTTT
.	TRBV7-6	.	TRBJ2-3	CASSLGVGGPPTDTQYF	TGTGCCAGCAGCTTAGGCGTGGGGGGGCCGCCCACAGATACGCAGTATTTT
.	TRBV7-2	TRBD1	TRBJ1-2	CASRGTRDRDFSGYTF	TGTGCCAGCAGGGGAACAAGGGACAGGGACTTTAGTGGCTACACCTTC
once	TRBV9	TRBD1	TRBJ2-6	CASSVDRAGANVLTF	TGTGCCAGCAGCGTCGACAGGGCTGGGGCCAACGTCCTGACTTTC
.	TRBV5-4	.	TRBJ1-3	CASSYLGEGLSGNTIYF	TGTGCCAGCAGCTACCTCGGGGAGGGCTTAAGTGGAAACACCATATATTTT
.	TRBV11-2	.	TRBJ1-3	CASSLERTSSSGNTIYF	TGTGCCAGCAGCTTAGAAAGGACTTCCAGCTCTGGAAACACCATATATTTT
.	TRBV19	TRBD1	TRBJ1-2	CASSNGTGRGYTF	TGTGCCAGTAGTAACGGGACAGGCCGTGGCTACACCTTC
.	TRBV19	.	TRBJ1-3	CASSPLSDTIYF	TGTGCCAGTAGCCCCTTGAGTGACACCATATATTTT
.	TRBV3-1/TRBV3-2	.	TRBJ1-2	CASSHRDFTGYTF	TGTGCCAGCAGCCACCGGGACTTCACTGGCTACACCTTC
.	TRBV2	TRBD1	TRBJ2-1	CASSGTGGGEQFF	TGTGCCAGCAGTGGGACAGGGGGCGGTGAGCAGTTCTTC
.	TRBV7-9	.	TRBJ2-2	CASDLTGELFF	TGTGCCAGCGACTTGACCGGGGAGCTGTTTTTT
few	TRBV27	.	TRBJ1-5	CASSYPLGWSNQPQHF	TGTGCCAGCAGTTACCCCCTAGGTTGGAGCAATCAGCCCCAGCATTTT
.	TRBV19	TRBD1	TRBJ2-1	CASRTTGPRIDEQFF	TGTGCCAGTAGAACGACAGGGCCTCGGATAGATGAGCAGTTCTTC
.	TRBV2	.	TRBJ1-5	CASELGRGINQPQHF	TGTGCCAGCGAATTGGGGAGGGGAATCAATCAGCCCCAGCATTTT
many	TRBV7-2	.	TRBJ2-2	CASSLGGAGLKRAGELFF	TGTGCCAGCAGCTTAGGCGGGGCAGGGTTAAAAAGGGCCGGGGAGCTGTTTTTT
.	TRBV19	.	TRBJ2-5	CASSIEWPAYQETQYF	TGTGCCAGTAGTATAGAGTGGCCAGCGTACCAAGAGACCCAGTACTTC
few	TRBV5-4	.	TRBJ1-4	CASSLRGGEKLFF	TGTGCCAGCAGCTTGCGGGGGGGTGAAAAACTGTTTTTT
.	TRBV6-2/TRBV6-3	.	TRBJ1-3	CASSPPTVLYGNTIYF	TGTGCCAGCAGTCCCCCCACTGTTCTGTACGGAAACACCATATATTTT
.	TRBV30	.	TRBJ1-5	CAWSGGQGFQPQHF	TGTGCCTGGAGTGGGGGGCAGGGGTTTCAGCCCCAGCATTTT
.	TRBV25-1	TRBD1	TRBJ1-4	CASSETGLRGTDNEKLFF	TGTGCCAGCAGTGAAACTGGGCTCCGGGGGACAGATAATGAAAAACTGTTTTTT
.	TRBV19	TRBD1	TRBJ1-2	CASHKGQNLYGYTF	TGTGCCAGTCATAAGGGACAGAACCTCTATGGCTACACCTTC
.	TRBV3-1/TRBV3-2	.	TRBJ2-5	CASSQGIAQETQYF	TGTGCCAGCAGCCAAGGGATAGCGCAAGAGACCCAGTACTTC